The text below deals with one T cell receptor (beta chain). V was cut by 5 bases and J by 5 bases, with 15 bases left in between. Germline-derived CDR1 and CDR2 are SGHDT and YYEEEE. This CDR3 is built from 14 residues. This sample is drawn from a study of blood T cell repertoires in COVID-19. Study summary: Acute-phase and convalescent COVID-19 samples originated in the United States, Italy and Spain.

As handled by the study authors: Estimates of nucleated cell counts were drawn from the amplification of reference gene primers. The table came from immunoSEQ multiplex PCR; TCRdb's copy has only in-frame clones and leaves some out. That table gives V, J and clone size, and the DNA gave D and trimming. The sample holds 150,000 to 250,000 clones, about 93% seen once. The chain employs TRBV5-6 and TRBJ2-3; D may be TRBD2 (7 bases). This sequence was found in a man aged 30 to 45 with COVID-19, enrolled during active disease. The sequenced sample consisted of peripheral blood. The CDR3 here is CASRGGGLEDTQYF. In DNA, the CDR3 is TGTGCCAGCAGAGGGGGGGGGCTGGAAGATACGCAGTATTTT. The full variable domain, with the rest looked up from reference TRBV5-6 and TRBJ2-3, is DAGVTQSPTHLIKTRGQQVTLRCSPKSGHDTVSWYQQALGQGPQFIFQYYEEEERQRGNFPDRFSGHQFPNYSSELNVNALLLGDSALYLCASRGGGLEDTQYFGPGTRLTVL.